The 23 T cell receptor beta chains presented below share a single source sample, sequenced in a study of cytomegalovirus exposure and HLA in healthy donors. The PCR ran on 60 Vbeta and 13 Jbeta primers. Using immunoSEQ multiplex PCR, the repertoire was profiled, and TCRdb retains in-frame clones only, with some absent. The sample lists about 200,000 clones, about 13% occurring once. The sequenced sample was PBMCs. The origin of the receptors is a man aged 50 to 59 in good health and CMV-seropositive.

The CDR3, as DNA: TGCAGCGTTTGGGACAGGGGATATGGCGGGGAGCTGTTTTTT. Its translation: CSVWDRGYGGELFF. The gene calls are TRBV29-1 and TRBJ2-2, with TRBD1 identical over 10 bases. Germline V lookup: CDR1 SQVTM, CDR2 ANQGSEA. The CDR3 is 14 amino acids. V was pared by 5 bases and J by 7 bases, with 7 bases of the junction left unmatched.

The V gene is TRBV18, the J gene TRBJ1-5; 7 nucleotides match TRBD1. CDR1 and CDR2 (germline): KGHSH, LQKENI. Trimming at V came to 0 bases and at J to 5 bases, leaving 10 bases not matched to a gene. There are 17 residues in the CDR3. The CDR3, as DNA: TGTGCCAGCTCACCACCGAGGGTTTATGACAGGGATCAGCCCCAGCATTTT. Translated, it gives CASSPPRVYDRDQPQHF.

V and J are TRBV10-3 and TRBJ2-1, with 11 bases fitting TRBD2. CDR3 length equals 16 residues. Per the germline V gene, CDR1 is ENHRY and CDR2 is SYGVKD. The V segment lost 0 bases and the J segment 10 bases; nucleotides outside the gene matches: 8. CDR3 bases: TGTGCCATCAGTGAGTCGAAGACTAGCGGGGTGGGAGAGCAGTTCTTC. Residues: CAISESKTSGVGEQFF.

This chain links TRBV18 with TRBJ2-7, with D possibly being TRBD1 (6 bases). CDR3 size: 12 residues. Germline loops: CDR1 KGHSH, CDR2 LQKENI. Trimming pared 5 bases from V and 5 bases from J, leaving 10 bases between. The CDR3 DNA is TGTGCCAGCTCAAACTCAGGGGACGAGCAGTACTTC. As protein: CASSNSGDEQYF. Based on the CDR3 plus reference TRBV18 and TRBJ2-7, the full variable domain is NAGVMQNPRHLVRRRGQEARLRCSPMKGHSHVYWYRQLPEEGLKFMVYLQKENIIDESGMPKERFSAEFPKEGPSILRIQQVVRGDSAAYFCASSNSGDEQYFGPGTRLTVT.

This rearrangement joins TRBV14 to TRBJ1-1, with no clear D. Germline CDR1 and CDR2: SGHDN and FVKESK. The CDR3 runs to 14 residues. The V end lost 3 bases, the J end lost 5 bases, and 13 bases lay between the germline ends. The CDR3 loop is CASSQAVHRTEAFF. CDR3 nucleotides: TGTGCCAGCAGCCAGGCGGTACATAGGACTGAAGCTTTCTTT.

V is TRBV11-2 and J is TRBJ1-2; no clear D gene. Trimming removed 1 base from V and 2 bases from J, with 8 bases in between. CDR1 is SGHAT, CDR2 FQNNGV, per germline. This CDR3 is built from 14 residues. As DNA, the CDR3 is TGTGCCAGCAGCTTAGGCCCGGGGAACTATGGCTACACCTTC. Its protein product is CASSLGPGNYGYTF.

The sample holds a few counts of this clone. V usage is TRBV4-1 and J usage is TRBJ2-5; D is ambiguous. Trimming left V 1 base short and J 7 bases short, with 16 bases between. The CDR3 has 15 amino acids. CDR1 MGHRA and CDR2 YSYEKL come from the germline V gene. For the CDR3, the DNA is TGCGCCAGCAGCCAAGTACACGGCGGAATAGGGACCCAGTACTTC. This translates into CASSQVHGGIGTQYF.

There are a few counts of this clone. The chain recombines TRBV29-1 with TRBJ1-1; D unresolved. V was shortened by 3 bases and J by 1 base, with 9 bases between the two germline ends. CDR3 length: 13 amino acids. Germline assignment: CDR1 SQVTM and CDR2 ANQGSEA. The DNA of the CDR3 is TGCAGCGTTGAGAACAGTCCGAACACTGAAGCTTTCTTT. Protein: CSVENSPNTEAFF. Supplemented by reference TRBV29-1 and TRBJ1-1, the full variable domain reads SAVISQKPSRDICQRGTSLTIQCQVDSQVTMMFWYRQQPGQSLTLIATANQGSEATYESGFVIDKFPISRPNLTFSTLTVSNMSPEDSSIYLCSVENSPNTEAFFGQGTRLTVV.

J is TRBJ1-2 and V is TRBV10-2; D unclear. The CDR3 length is 13 residues. V shed 2 bases and J shed 7 bases, with 11 bases lying between them. Germline V gene lookup returns CDR1 WSHSY and CDR2 SAAADI. The CDR3 DNA reads as TGCGCCAGCAGTGAGGACTATGGGCCTGGCTACACCTTC. Its protein product is CASSEDYGPGYTF.

The DNA for the CDR3 is TGTGCCAGTAGTATGGGGCGAGGATTGAAAGAGACCCAGTACTTC. Amino acid sequence: CASSMGRGLKETQYF. The chain recombines TRBV19 with TRBJ2-5, with D maybe TRBD1 (5 bases). The CDR3 extends over 15 amino acids. Germline CDR1 is LNHDA and CDR2 is SQIVND (reference sequence). Trimming took 3 bases from V and 3 from J, leaving 14 bases between them.

The rearrangement links TRBV18 to TRBJ2-3; D not certain. Trimming shortened V by 3 bases and J by 2 bases, and 12 bases separated the two germline ends. This CDR3 has 15 amino acids. The germline CDR1 and CDR2 sequences are KGHSH and LQKENI. CDR3 amino acids: CASSPYTEITDTQYF. The CDR3 nucleotides read TGTGCCAGCTCACCCTACACAGAGATCACAGATACGCAGTATTTT.

A few counts support this clone. This sequence joins TRBV9 and TRBJ2-7; 7 nucleotides agree with TRBD2. Germline assignment: CDR1 SGDLS and CDR2 YYNGEE. The CDR3 contains 15 residues. V shed 3 bases and J 3 bases; nucleotides not matched to a gene: 9. In DNA form, the CDR3 reads TGTGCCAGCAGCGCCGGGACTACCGGGGACTACGAGCAGTACTTC. This sequence encodes CASSAGTTGDYEQYF.

This chain joins TRBV6-5 and TRBJ1-2; 7 bases map to TRBD1. V shed 5 bases, J shed 7 bases, and the junction held 4 bases outside the gene matches. The CDR3 is 12 amino acids. Germline values: CDR1 MNHEY, CDR2 SVGAGI. The chain's CDR3 is CASSPDRVGYTF. CDR3 nucleotide sequence: TGTGCCAGCAGTCCCGACAGGGTTGGCTACACCTTC.

The chain is built from TRBV5-5 and TRBJ1-2, with D perhaps TRBD1 (6 bases). V was cut by 3 bases and J by 6 bases, with 12 bases left in between. Germline loops: CDR1 SGHKS, CDR2 YYEKEE (reference sequence). The CDR3 covers 13 residues. The CDR3 reads CASSSGVKDGYTF. The CDR3 DNA reads as TGTGCCAGCAGCTCAGGGGTGAAGGATGGCTACACCTTC.

The genes are TRBV2 and TRBJ1-5, with TRBD1 identical over 10 bases. V lost 6 bases to trimming and J lost 4 bases; unmatched junction nucleotides: 3. CDR3 size: 14 residues. Looked up from germline, CDR1 is SNHLY and CDR2 is FYNNEI. CDR3 sequence (DNA): TGTGCCAGCAGGGGGACAGGGGAAAATCAGCCCCAGCATTTT. It is translated as CASRGTGENQPQHF.

In this sample, this clone turned up a few times. The J gene is TRBJ2-1, the V gene TRBV27, with 11 positions matching TRBD2. This CDR3 spans 14 amino acids. Germline CDR1 MNHEY, CDR2 SMNVEV (reference sequence). J was trimmed by 3 bases and V by 8 bases; bases with no gene match: 3. The CDR3 protein is CASALAGDYNEQFF. The CDR3 coding sequence is TGTGCCAGCGCACTAGCGGGGGACTACAATGAGCAGTTCTTC.

CDR3 coding DNA: TGTGCCAGCAGCGAGGGACAGGGGTTCGGGGAGCTGTTTTTT. Translated: CASSEGQGFGELFF. The gene calls are TRBV11-2 and TRBJ2-2, with 10 bases lining up with TRBD1. From germline, CDR1 is SGHAT and CDR2 FQNNGV. The CDR3 runs 14 residues. With 5 bases clipped from V and 7 bases from J, the junction kept 4 bases outside the gene matches.

This clone was detected only a few times. V usage is TRBV10-3 and J usage is TRBJ2-1, with D possibly matching TRBD2 (6 bases). The CDR3 sequence is 12 residues long. V was shortened by 2 bases and J by 10 bases, with 9 bases between the two germline ends. CDR1 is ENHRY and CDR2 is SYGVKD in the germline V gene. CDR3 coding DNA: TGTGCCATCAGTGAGAGACTAGTCGAGCAGTTCTTC. Its translation: CAISERLVEQFF.

This clone has only a few counts. This chain joins TRBV7-8 and TRBJ2-5; 11 positions match TRBD2. V shed 5 bases, J shed 8 bases, and the junction held 7 bases outside the gene matches. This CDR3 is built from 14 residues. Germline V CDR1 and CDR2: SGHVS, FQNEAQ. CDR3 region: CASSRTSGFSTQYF. The CDR3 DNA reads as TGTGCCAGCAGCCGGACTAGCGGGTTTTCTACCCAGTACTTC. Looking up the rest from reference TRBV7-8 and TRBJ2-5 gives the full variable domain: GAGVSQSPRYKVAKRGQDVALRCDPISGHVSLFWYQQALGQGPEFLTYFQNEAQLDKSGLPSDRFFAERPEGSVSTLKIQRTQQEDSAVYLCASSRTSGFSTQYFGPGTRLLVL.

The rearrangement links TRBV6-1 to TRBJ1-1; no clear D gene. The CDR3 runs to 10 residues. Trimming shortened V by 6 bases and J by 5 bases, and 4 bases separated the two germline ends. Germline lookup yields CDR1 MNHNS and CDR2 SASEGT. This chain's CDR3 is CASRLTEAFF. CDR3 DNA sequence: TGTGCCAGCAGGCTAACTGAAGCTTTCTTT.

The chain uses TRBV18 and TRBJ1-2; TRBD1 matches 9 bases. V trimming: 3 bases; J trimming: 4 bases; junction bases outside the gene matches: 12. Germline-derived CDR1 and CDR2 are KGHSH and LQKENI. The CDR3 covers 17 residues. The CDR3 region is CASSPPSTGGEGYGYTF. The CDR3 DNA follows: TGTGCCAGCTCACCGCCGAGTACAGGGGGCGAGGGCTATGGCTACACCTTC.

The chain links TRBV18 to TRBJ2-3; 7 bases line up with TRBD1. V lost 5 bases to trimming and J lost 4 bases; unmatched junction nucleotides: 6. This CDR3 comprises 14 residues. The germline gives CDR1 KGHSH, CDR2 LQKENI. The CDR3 here is CASSSTGTADTQYF. CDR3 nucleotide sequence: TGTGCCAGCTCATCGACAGGGACGGCAGATACGCAGTATTTT.

The V gene is TRBV6-1, the J gene TRBJ2-7; 7 bases fit TRBD1. This CDR3 contains 18 residues. The trim removed 4 bases at V and 2 bases at J, leaving 17 bases unmatched. Germline-derived CDR1 and CDR2 are MNHNS and SASEGT. In nucleotides, the CDR3 is TGTGCCAGCAGTGCCTACACACTAGGGGGCGCAAGGACCTACGAGCAGTACGTC. This codes for CASSAYTLGGARTYEQYV.